The 23 T cell receptor beta chains below come from one sample, sequenced in a study of T-cell reconstitution after alpha-beta-depleted transplantation in children (dated by TCRdb to about 2016). The meaning of the sample's treatment or condition label: allogeneic hematopoietic cell transplantation with graft depleted of TCRalphabeta T cells and CD19 B cells. Library prep was done by PCR. The reads were generated on an Illumina HiSeq 2500. Molecular barcoding was employed in the preparation of TCR libraries, with unique molecular identifiers being used to normalize TCRbeta repertoire quantification. In-frame beta chains were kept once TCRdb had trimmed the public reads at Q25 with fastp and called clones with MiXCR. Each entry merges the rows of one CDR3 protein and shows their most common DNA and genes. Counted in this sample were about 340,000 distinct CDR3 sequences; roughly 17% of them appeared once. The ten biggest clones cover around 43% of the sample.

The material sequenced was PBMCs, mostly from graft donor cells, taken 360 days after TCRalphabeta/CD19-depleted stem cell transplant. These receptors came from a male patient under 10 years old who had a stem cell transplant for acute lymphoblastic leukemia, so the T cells may come from the graft donor.

This clonotype was seen only a few times. This chain connects TRBV5-1 to TRBJ1-3, with TRBD1 as a possible D gene (6 bases). V lost 2 bases to trimming and J lost 8 bases, with 14 bases between them. The V gene's germline CDR1 is SGHRS and CDR2 YFSETQ. CDR3 size: 14 residues. The CDR3 nucleotides read TGCGCCAGCAGCTTCGCAGGGGTAGCAGACACCATATATTTT. Protein sequence: CASSFAGVADTIYF.

This chain joins TRBV19 and TRBJ2-1, with a possible D match to TRBD2 (5 bases). The CDR3 has 15 residues. The germline V gene encodes CDR1 LNHDA and CDR2 SQIVND (reference sequence). Trimming stripped 3 bases from V and 5 bases from J, with 14 bases between. DNA of the CDR3: TGTGCCAGTAGTATGACGGGAAAGGGAAACAATGAGCAGTTCTTC. It specifies CASSMTGKGNNEQFF.

The chain employs TRBV15 and TRBJ2-5; TRBD2 agrees at 8 bases. CDR3 length: 17 amino acids. V lost 0 bases to trimming and J lost 5 bases; unmatched junction nucleotides: 11. Germline V gene lookup returns CDR1 LNHNV and CDR2 YYDKDF (reference sequence). CDR3 DNA: TGTGCCACCAGCAGAGAATGGCGGGAGGTGATGTGGGAGACCCAGTACTTC. Translation gives CATSREWREVMWETQYF.

There are a few counts of this clonotype. The rearrangement uses TRBV12-3 or TRBV12-4 and TRBJ1-4; D gene uncertain. V was shortened by 2 bases and J by 10 bases, with 11 bases between the two germline ends. The CDR3 is 13 residues long. The CDR3 loop reads CASSLSGLGKLFF. The CDR3 DNA reads as TGTGCCAGCAGTTTATCCGGGTTGGGAAAACTGTTTTTT.

This rearrangement joins TRBV7-3 to TRBJ2-2; perhaps D is TRBD1 or TRBD2 (6 bases each). The CDR3 sequence is 21 residues long. Trimming shortened V by 1 base and J by 2 bases, and 26 bases separated the two germline ends. CDR1 and CDR2 from the germline V gene are SGHTA and FQGTGA. The DNA of the CDR3 is TGTGCCAGCAGCTTAAGGACCACGCGGGACAACATCTTATTAAACACCGGGGAGCTGTTTTTT. This encodes CASSLRTTRDNILLNTGELFF.

The V call is TRBV5-1, the J call TRBJ2-5; either TRBD1 or TRBD2 may fit D (6 bases each). V was cut by 5 bases and J by 4 bases, with 21 bases left in between. The germline V gene has CDR1 SGHRS and CDR2 YFSETQ. The CDR3 is 16 amino acids. The CDR3 bases are TGCGCCAGCAGAACAGGGATTAAATTGGGAGGAGAGACCCAGTACTTC. The encoded protein is CASRTGIKLGGETQYF.

This clonotype occurred many times. This chain connects TRBV28 to TRBJ2-1, with TRBD2 matching over 10 bases. The CDR3 runs 15 residues. From germline, CDR1 is MDHEN and CDR2 SYDVKM. With V trimmed by 3 bases and J by 7 bases, 6 bases remained unmatched. In DNA, the CDR3 is TGTGCCAGCAGTTTTTCGGCTAGCGGGAGTAATGAGCAGTTCTTC. Translated: CASSFSASGSNEQFF.

This chain links TRBV5-6 with TRBJ2-7, with 11 bases lining up with TRBD2. The CDR3 runs to 15 residues. CDR1 and CDR2 from the germline V gene are SGHDT and YYEEEE. V shed 5 bases, J shed 0 bases, and the junction held 4 bases outside the gene matches. In nucleotides, the CDR3 is TGTGCCAGCAGGTTAGCGGGAGGGCCCTCCTACGAGCAGTACTTC. Its protein is CASRLAGGPSYEQYF.

This clonotype showed up just a few times. V gene TRBV29-1 combines with J gene TRBJ1-1, with D possibly matching TRBD1 (6 bases). The CDR3 has 14 residues. V was shortened by 0 bases and J by 1 base, with 9 bases between the two germline ends. Germline assignment: CDR1 SQVTM and CDR2 ANQGSEA. CDR3 DNA sequence: TGCAGCGTTGAAGAGGGGGGGGCGAACACTGAAGCTTTCTTT. Translated: CSVEEGGANTEAFF.

This clonotype was seen more than once but under ten times. The chain couples TRBV7-2 to TRBJ2-1; D perhaps matches TRBD2 (6 bases). The CDR3 has 13 amino acids. Germline lookup yields CDR1 SGHTA and CDR2 FQGNSA. Deletions cut 6 bases from V and 4 bases from J, with 10 bases between. CDR3 bases: TGTGCCAGCAGGCCTCTAGCGTACAATGAGCAGTTCTTC. Protein sequence: CASRPLAYNEQFF.

This chain connects TRBV18 to TRBJ2-1, with TRBD2 as a possible D gene (7 bases). CDR3 size: 19 residues. The germline CDR1 and CDR2 sequences are KGHSH and LQKENI. Trimming cost V 2 bases and J 0 bases, with 20 bases left between them. The CDR3 spells CASSPNHLGGVSSYNEQFF. CDR3 nucleotides: TGTGCCAGCTCACCAAATCACCTAGGGGGGGTGAGCTCCTACAATGAGCAGTTCTTC. Full variable domain (missing parts from reference TRBV18 and TRBJ2-1): NAGVMQNPRHLVRRRGQEARLRCSPMKGHSHVYWYRQLPEEGLKFMVYLQKENIIDESGMPKERFSAEFPKEGPSILRIQQVVRGDSAAYFCASSPNHLGGVSSYNEQFFGPGTRLTVL.

This clonotype occurred a few times. The rearrangement uses TRBV5-4 and TRBJ1-2, with TRBD1 matching over 7 bases. This CDR3 contains 13 residues. CDR1 SGHNT and CDR2 YYREEE come from the germline V gene (reference sequence). Trimming took 4 bases from V and 6 from J; bases not matched to a gene: 6. CDR3 sequence reads: CASSRGTADGYTF. CDR3 nucleotides: TGTGCCAGCAGCCGGGGGACAGCGGATGGCTACACCTTC.

The CDR3 nucleotides read TGTGCCAGCAGTTTCGGGCAAAGCTCCTACGAGCAGTACTTC. Protein product: CASSFGQSSYEQYF. The genes are TRBV12-3 or TRBV12-4 and TRBJ2-7, with no clear D. Trimming removed 3 bases at V and 0 bases at J, with 9 bases between. The CDR3 consists of 14 residues.

The sample holds one count of this clonotype. The rearrangement joins TRBV7-3 to TRBJ2-1; D is perhaps TRBD1 (6 bases). This CDR3 comprises 15 residues. V lost 5 bases, J lost 6 bases, and 17 bases lay in between. Germline V gene lookup returns CDR1 SGHTA and CDR2 FQGTGA. The CDR3 region is CASSLQQGGVNEQFF. The CDR3, as DNA: TGTGCCAGCAGCCTTCAACAGGGTGGGGTCAATGAGCAGTTCTTC.

In its sample, this clonotype was seen a few times. The rearrangement uses TRBV12-3 or TRBV12-4 and TRBJ2-2, with 7 bases lining up with TRBD2. The V and J ends lost 11 bases and 2 bases, in that order; junction bases with no gene match: 20. This CDR3 has 18 amino acids. DNA for the CDR3: TGTGCCCTCAGTTCGGTATGGGGAGAGCGGGGCAACACCGGGGAGCTGTTTTTT. Translated: CALSSVWGERGNTGELFF.

This clonotype was seen ten or more times. CDR3 region: CSAWAGAMGETQYF. The CDR3 DNA sequence: TGCAGTGCTTGGGCCGGTGCGATGGGAGAGACCCAGTACTTC. The chain recombines TRBV20-1 with TRBJ2-5; D gene ambiguous. V was cut by 5 bases and J by 4 bases, with 17 bases left in between. CDR1 is DFQATT, CDR2 SNEGSKA, per germline (reference sequence). There are 14 residues in the CDR3.

This clonotype was seen more than once but under ten times. V is TRBV7-2 and J is TRBJ1-3; D unresolved. The CDR3 loop spans 16 amino acids. V was trimmed by 3 bases and J by 3 bases, leaving 15 bases between them. CDR1 and CDR2 from the germline V gene are SGHTA and FQGNSA. The CDR3 DNA reads TGTGCCAGCAGCTTCAATCCCAGGCCAGATGGAAACACCATATATTTT. It specifies CASSFNPRPDGNTIYF.

This clonotype came up once. This sequence joins TRBV12-3 or TRBV12-4 and TRBJ2-1; 12 bases line up with TRBD2. Trimming cost V 6 bases and J 6 bases; bases outside gene matches: 18. This CDR3 region has 19 residues. Here the CDR3 reads CASSQSPGLAGLWTNEQFF. The DNA for the CDR3 is TGTGCCAGCAGCCAAAGTCCCGGACTAGCGGGACTTTGGACCAATGAGCAGTTCTTC.

This chain connects TRBV7-9 to TRBJ2-3, with TRBD2 as a possible D gene (6 bases). This CDR3 is built from 13 residues. Germline values: CDR1 SEHNR, CDR2 FQNEAQ (reference sequence). Trimming shortened V by 8 bases and J by 2 bases, and 11 bases separated the two germline ends. Here the CDR3 reads CASLLASTDTQYF. The CDR3 nucleotides are TGTGCCAGCCTACTAGCTTCCACAGATACGCAGTATTTT.

The sample holds many counts of this clonotype. This chain links TRBV20-1 with TRBJ1-1; possible D gene TRBD1, 6 bases. CDR1 is DFQATT and CDR2 is SNEGSKA in the germline V gene (reference sequence). The CDR3 runs to 14 residues. V was trimmed by 6 bases and J by 10 bases, leaving 24 bases between them. The CDR3 loop reads CSACPGTSPGRAFF. The CDR3 DNA reads as TGCAGTGCCTGTCCCGGGACATCCCCAGGCCGAGCTTTCTTT.

Notes on this clonotype: A much bigger clone sits one base away, suggesting this may be a read error. V gene TRBV28 combines with J gene TRBJ2-7; D unclear. CDR1 MDHEN and CDR2 SYDVKM come from the germline V gene. This CDR3 is 17 amino acids long. CDR3 protein: CASSLSHHVWDGYEQCF. CDR3 coding DNA: TGTGCCAGCAGTTTATCCCACCATGTTTGGGATGGCTACGAGCAGTGCTTC.

This clonotype was observed at least ten times. CDR3 amino acids: CASSLLQGEGDTQYF. In DNA form, the CDR3 reads TGTGCCAGCAGTTTGTTACAGGGGGAGGGGGATACGCAGTATTTT. The chain joins TRBV27 to TRBJ2-3, with D tentatively TRBD1 (8 bases). The CDR3 covers 15 residues. V lost 3 bases to trimming and J lost 6 bases, with 16 bases between them. Germline V CDR1 and CDR2: MNHEY, SMNVEV (reference sequence).

The chain is built from TRBV7-9 and TRBJ2-2; either TRBD1 or TRBD2 may supply D (5 bases each). The length of the CDR3 is 16 residues. Germline assignment: CDR1 SEHNR and CDR2 FQNEAQ (reference sequence). V was cut by 11 bases and J by 6 bases, with 25 bases left in between. The DNA of the CDR3 is TGTGCCCTCCCGGTGACGGGGCAGGCCTGGGCCGGGGAGCTGTTTTTT. Protein product: CALPVTGQAWAGELFF.